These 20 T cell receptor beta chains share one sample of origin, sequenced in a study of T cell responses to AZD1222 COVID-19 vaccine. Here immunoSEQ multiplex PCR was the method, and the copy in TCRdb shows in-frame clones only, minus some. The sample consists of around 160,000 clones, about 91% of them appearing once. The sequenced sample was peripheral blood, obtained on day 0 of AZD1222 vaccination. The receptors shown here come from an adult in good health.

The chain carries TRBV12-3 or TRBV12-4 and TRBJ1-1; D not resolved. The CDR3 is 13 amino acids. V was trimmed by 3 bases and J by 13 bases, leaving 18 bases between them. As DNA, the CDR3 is TGTGCCAGCAGTTTGGACGGACCGTCCAGGCTTTTCTTT. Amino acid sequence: CASSLDGPSRLFF.

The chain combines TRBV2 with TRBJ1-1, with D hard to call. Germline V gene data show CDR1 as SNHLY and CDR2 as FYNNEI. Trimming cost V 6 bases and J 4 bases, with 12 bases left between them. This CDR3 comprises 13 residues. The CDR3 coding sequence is TGTGCCAGCAGAGAAAGGCCCGTCACTGAAGCTTTCTTT. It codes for CASRERPVTEAFF.

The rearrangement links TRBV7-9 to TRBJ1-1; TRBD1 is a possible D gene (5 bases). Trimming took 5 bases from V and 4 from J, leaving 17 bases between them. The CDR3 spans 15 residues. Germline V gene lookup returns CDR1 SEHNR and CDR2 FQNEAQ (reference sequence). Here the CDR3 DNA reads TGTGCCAGCAGCCTTACCGGGGCGGGGGGCACTGAAGCTTTCTTT. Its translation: CASSLTGAGGTEAFF.

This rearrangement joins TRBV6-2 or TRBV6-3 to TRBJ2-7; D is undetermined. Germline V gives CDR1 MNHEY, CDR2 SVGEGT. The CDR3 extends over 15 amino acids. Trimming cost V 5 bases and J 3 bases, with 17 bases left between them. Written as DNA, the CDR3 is TGTGCCAGCAGTCGACGGACGAATCGTAACTACGAGCAGTACTTC. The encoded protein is CASSRRTNRNYEQYF.

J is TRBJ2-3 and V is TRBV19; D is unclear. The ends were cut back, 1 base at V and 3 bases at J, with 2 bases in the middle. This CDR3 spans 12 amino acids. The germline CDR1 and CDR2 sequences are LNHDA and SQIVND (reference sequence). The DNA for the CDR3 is TGTGCCAGTAGTATAGGTACAGATACGCAGTATTTT. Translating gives CASSIGTDTQYF.

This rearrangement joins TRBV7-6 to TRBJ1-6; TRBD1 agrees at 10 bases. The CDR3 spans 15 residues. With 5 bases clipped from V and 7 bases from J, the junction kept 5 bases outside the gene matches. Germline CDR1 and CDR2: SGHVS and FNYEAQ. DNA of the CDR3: TGTGCCAGCAGCCCGTTGGGACAGGGGAATTCACCCCTCCACTTT. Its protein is CASSPLGQGNSPLHF.

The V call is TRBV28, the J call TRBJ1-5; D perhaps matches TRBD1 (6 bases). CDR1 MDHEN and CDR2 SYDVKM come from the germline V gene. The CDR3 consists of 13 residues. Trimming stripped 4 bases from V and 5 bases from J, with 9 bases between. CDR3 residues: CASSSDSDQPQHF. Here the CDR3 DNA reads TGTGCCAGCAGTTCGGACAGCGATCAGCCCCAGCATTTT. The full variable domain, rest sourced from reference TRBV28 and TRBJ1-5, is DVKVTQSSRYLVKRTGEKVFLECVQDMDHENMFWYRQDPGLGLRLIYFSYDVKMKEKGDIPEGYSVSREKKERFSLILESASTNQTSMYLCASSSDSDQPQHFGDGTRLSIL.

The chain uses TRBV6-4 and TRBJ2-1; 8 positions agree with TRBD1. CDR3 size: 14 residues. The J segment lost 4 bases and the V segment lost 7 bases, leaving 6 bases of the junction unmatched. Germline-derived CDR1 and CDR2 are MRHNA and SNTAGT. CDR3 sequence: CASKKRQGYNEQFF. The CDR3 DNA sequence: TGTGCCAGCAAGAAGAGACAGGGGTACAATGAGCAGTTCTTC.

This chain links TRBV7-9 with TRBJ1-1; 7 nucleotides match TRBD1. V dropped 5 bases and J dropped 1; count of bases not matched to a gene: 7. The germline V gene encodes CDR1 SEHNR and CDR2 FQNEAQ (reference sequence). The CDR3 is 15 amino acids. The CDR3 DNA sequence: TGTGCCAGCAGCCCGACGGACAGGCAGAACACTGAAGCTTTCTTT. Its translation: CASSPTDRQNTEAFF.

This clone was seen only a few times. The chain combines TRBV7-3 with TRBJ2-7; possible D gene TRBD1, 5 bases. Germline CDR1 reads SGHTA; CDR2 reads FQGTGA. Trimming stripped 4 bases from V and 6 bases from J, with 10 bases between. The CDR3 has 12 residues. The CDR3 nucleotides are TGTGCCAGCAGCTCAGGGAACTCCGAGCAGTACTTC. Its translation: CASSSGNSEQYF.

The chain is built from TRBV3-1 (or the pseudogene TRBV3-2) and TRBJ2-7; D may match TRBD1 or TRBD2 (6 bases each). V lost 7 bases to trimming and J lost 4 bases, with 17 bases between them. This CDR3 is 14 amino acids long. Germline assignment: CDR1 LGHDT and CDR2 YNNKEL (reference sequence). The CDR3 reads CASTPRGADYEQYF. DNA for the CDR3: TGTGCCAGCACACCAAGGGGGGCAGATTACGAGCAGTACTTC.

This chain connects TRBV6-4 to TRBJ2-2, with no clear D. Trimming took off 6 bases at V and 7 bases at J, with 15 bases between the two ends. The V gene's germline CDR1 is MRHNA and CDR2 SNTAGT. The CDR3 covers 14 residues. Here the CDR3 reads CASSPTSSVGELFF. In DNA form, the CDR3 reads TGTGCCAGCAGCCCGACATCCTCGGTCGGGGAGCTGTTTTTT.

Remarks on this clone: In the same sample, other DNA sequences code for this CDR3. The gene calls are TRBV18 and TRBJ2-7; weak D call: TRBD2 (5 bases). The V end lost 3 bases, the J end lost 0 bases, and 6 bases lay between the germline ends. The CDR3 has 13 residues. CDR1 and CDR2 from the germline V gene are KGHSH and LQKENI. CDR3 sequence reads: CASSPTSSYEQYF. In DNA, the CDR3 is TGTGCCAGCTCACCCACTAGCTCCTACGAGCAGTACTTC.

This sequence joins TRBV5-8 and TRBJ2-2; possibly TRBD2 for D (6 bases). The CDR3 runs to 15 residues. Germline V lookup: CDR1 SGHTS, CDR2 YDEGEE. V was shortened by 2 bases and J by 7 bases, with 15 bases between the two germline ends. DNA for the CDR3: TGTGCCAGCAGCTTAGGACTATCCTGGGGCGGGGAGCTGTTTTTT. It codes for CASSLGLSWGGELFF.

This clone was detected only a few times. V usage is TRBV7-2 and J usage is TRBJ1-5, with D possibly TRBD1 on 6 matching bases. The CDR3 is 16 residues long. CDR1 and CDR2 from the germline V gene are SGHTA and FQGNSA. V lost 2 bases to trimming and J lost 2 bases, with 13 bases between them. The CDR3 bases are TGTGCCAGCAGCTTATGGGGGGCTTTCGGCAATCAGCCCCAGCATTTT. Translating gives CASSLWGAFGNQPQHF.

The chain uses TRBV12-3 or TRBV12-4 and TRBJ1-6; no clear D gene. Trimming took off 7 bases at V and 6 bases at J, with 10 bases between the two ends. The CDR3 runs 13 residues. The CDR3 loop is CASKGFRNSPLHF. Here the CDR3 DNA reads TGTGCCAGCAAAGGGTTTCGTAATTCACCCCTCCACTTT.

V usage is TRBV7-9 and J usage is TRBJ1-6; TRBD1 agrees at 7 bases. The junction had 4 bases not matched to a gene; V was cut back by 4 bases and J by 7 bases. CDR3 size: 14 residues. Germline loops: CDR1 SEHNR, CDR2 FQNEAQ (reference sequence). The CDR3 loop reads CASSSTGTNSPLHF. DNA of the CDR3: TGTGCCAGCAGCTCGACAGGGACGAATTCACCCCTCCACTTT.

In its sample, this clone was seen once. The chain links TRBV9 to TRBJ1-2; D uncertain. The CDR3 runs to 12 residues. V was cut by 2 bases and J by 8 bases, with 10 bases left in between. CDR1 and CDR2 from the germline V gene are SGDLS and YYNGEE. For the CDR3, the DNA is TGTGCCAGCAGCGTTCTCCGGGAAGGCTACACCTTC. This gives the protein CASSVLREGYTF.

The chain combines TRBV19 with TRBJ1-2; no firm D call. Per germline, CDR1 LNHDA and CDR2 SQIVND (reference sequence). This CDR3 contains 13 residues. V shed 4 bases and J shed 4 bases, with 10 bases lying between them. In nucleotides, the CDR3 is TGTGCCAGTAGTACAAAGACAAGCTATGGCTACACCTTC. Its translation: CASSTKTSYGYTF.

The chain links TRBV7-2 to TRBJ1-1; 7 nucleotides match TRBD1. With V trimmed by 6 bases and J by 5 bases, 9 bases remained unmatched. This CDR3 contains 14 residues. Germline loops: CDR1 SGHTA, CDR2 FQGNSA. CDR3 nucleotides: TGTGCCAGCAGTCCGGGACAGAGAAAAACTGAAGCTTTCTTT. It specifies CASSPGQRKTEAFF.